This paragraph reports one T cell receptor (beta chain). This specimen comes from a study of blood T cell repertoires in COVID-19. Overall study: Spain, Italy and the United States supplied samples that represented acute and convalescent COVID-19. The cDNA or gDNA used as material had been derived from T cells, B-cell-depleted T cells, or PBMCs.

Original processing notes: Scientists estimated how many nucleated cells there were by amplifying reference gene primers. The repertoire was sequenced with immunoSEQ multiplex PCR; TCRdb's copy has only in-frame clones and lacks some. The DNA gave D and trimming, while V, J and clone size come from that table. The sample has 150,000 to 200,000 clones, roughly 89% seen once. Germline CDR1 reads LNHDA; CDR2 reads SQIVND (reference sequence). V gave up 8 bases and J gave up 5 bases, with 12 bases separating them. CDR3 size: 12 residues. Sequenced: peripheral blood. This TCR derives from a middle-aged man with acute or convalescent COVID-19. V usage is TRBV19 and J usage is TRBJ1-2; D gene ambiguous. The CDR3 spells CASRTVRYGYTF. The CDR3 DNA is TGTGCCAGTCGGACTGTCCGGTATGGCTACACCTTC.